This T cell receptor (beta chain) was identified in a study of response to subunit inactivated influenza vaccine. Study-level results: Each seasonal influenza vaccination, the authors suggested, recruits few new T cells.

This CDR3 has 11 residues. CDR1 and CDR2 (germline): ENHRY, SYGVKD. The V and J ends lost 7 bases and 4 bases respectively, with 5 bases between them. TCRdb fed the RT-PCR reads into MiXCR, producing one record per CDR3 protein. This table holds 650,000 to 800,000 distinct CDR3 sequences, approximately 15% found once. This clonotype was detected only a few times. Its antigen is not known. The sample consisted of PBMCs from blood, taken 14 days before vaccination. This TCR was recovered from a man in his forties or fifties who received an inactivated influenza vaccine. The chain carries TRBV10-3 and TRBJ1-3; D ambiguous. CDR3 residues: CAITGGNTIYF. CDR3 nucleotide sequence: TGTGCCATCACAGGAGGAAACACCATATATTTT.